This TCR beta chain was observed in a study of Ad26.COV2.S vaccination and SARS-CoV-2 variants. V lost 5 bases and J 9 bases, leaving 17 bases between the germline ends. The CDR3 has 14 residues. From germline, CDR1 is LNHDA and CDR2 SQIVND (reference sequence). Sequenced by immunoSEQ multiplex PCR; TCRdb stores in-frame clones only, minus some. Of some 450,000 clones listed, less than 95% are singletons. As to treatment: 15 to 20 received Ad26.COV2.S at low or high dose, single or two shots; roughly five received placebo; per-sample allocation not given. All samples were drawn on day 63, counting from the first vaccine or placebo injection. An Ad26 vector was used to express Wuhan-strain SARS-CoV-2 spike as the vaccine.

This sequence joins TRBV19 and TRBJ2-1; possible D gene TRBD2, 6 bases. The source was peripheral blood, collected in a trial of Ad26.COV2.S vaccine versus placebo. The TCR sequence derives from a person aged 18 to 65 who received the Ad26.COV2.S COVID-19 vaccine or a placebo. CDR3 sequence: CASSPQGLSTEQFF. CDR3 DNA sequence: TGTGCCAGTAGTCCCCAGGGACTGTCTACTGAGCAGTTCTTC. Variable domain in full (rest from reference TRBV19 and TRBJ2-1): DGGITQSPKYLFRKEGQNVTLSCEQNLNHDAMYWYRQDPGQGLRLIYYSQIVNDFQKGDIAEGYSVSREKKESFPLTVTSAQKNPTAFYLCASSPQGLSTEQFFGPGTRLTVL.